This T cell receptor beta chain came from a study of cytomegalovirus exposure and HLA in healthy donors. Across the study: T cells numbering about 200 million yielded some 120 million unique TCR beta sequences in an earlier analysis. The Caucasian-associated ancestry cluster held roughly 84% of 350 to 450 genotyped donors.

Of note for this clone: The antigen is not known.

From germline, CDR1 is SGHRS and CDR2 YFSETQ. The CDR3 is 16 amino acids. Trimming removed 0 bases from V and 1 base from J, with 11 bases in between. The PCR contained 60 Vbeta and 13 Jbeta primers. Only in-frame clones appear in the TCRdb table, and some are missing; sequencing was by immunoSEQ multiplex PCR. The table lists about 190,000 clones, about 69% of them singletons. Whole-study results and caveats: Sequence variants that were highly shared formed a cluster that was likely a sequencing artifact. As a later analysis showed, several of the most significant clusters appeared to be linked to common viral pathogens.

The chain has TRBV5-1 and TRBJ2-1; D is unresolved. Material for sequencing was PBMCs. This TCR was sampled from a man between 25 and 39 years old in good health and CMV-seropositive. CDR3 region: CASSLGGVESYNEQFF. The DNA for the CDR3 is TGCGCCAGCAGCTTGGGTGGAGTCGAGTCCTACAATGAGCAGTTCTTC.